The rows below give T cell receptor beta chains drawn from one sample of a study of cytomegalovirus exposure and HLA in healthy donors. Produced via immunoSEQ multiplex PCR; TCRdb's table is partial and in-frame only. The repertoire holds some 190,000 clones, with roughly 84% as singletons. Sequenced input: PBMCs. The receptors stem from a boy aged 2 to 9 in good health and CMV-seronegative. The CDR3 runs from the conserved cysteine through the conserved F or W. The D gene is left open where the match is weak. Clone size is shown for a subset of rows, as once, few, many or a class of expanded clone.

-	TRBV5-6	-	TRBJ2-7	CASSLDSYKQYF	TGTGCCAGCAGCTTAGACTCCTACAAGCAGTACTTC
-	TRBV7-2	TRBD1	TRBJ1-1	CASSVRDRVAEAFF	TGTGCCAGCAGCGTTAGGGACAGGGTCGCTGAAGCTTTCTTT
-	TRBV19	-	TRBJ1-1	CASSISRNTEAFF	TGTGCCAGTAGTATTTCTAGGAACACTGAAGCTTTCTTT
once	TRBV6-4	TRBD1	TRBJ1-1	CASSETGGEAFF	TGTGCCAGCAGTGAGACAGGGGGAGAAGCTTTCTTT
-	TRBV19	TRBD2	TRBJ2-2	CASSFLAGVATGELFF	TGTGCCAGTAGTTTTCTAGCGGGAGTGGCGACCGGGGAGCTGTTTTTT
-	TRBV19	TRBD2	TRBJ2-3	CATSLGGSTDTQYF	TGTGCCACGTCTCTTGGCGGGAGTACAGATACGCAGTATTTT
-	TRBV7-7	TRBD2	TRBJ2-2	CASSPRLAGVKAGELFF	TGTGCTAGCAGCCCCAGACTAGCGGGAGTAAAAGCCGGGGAGCTGTTTTTT
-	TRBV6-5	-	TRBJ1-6	CASSYGGSGRNSPLHF	TGTGCCAGCAGTTACGGAGGGTCGGGTAGGAATTCACCCCTCCACTTT
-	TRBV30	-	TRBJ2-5	CALIRSSVSGETQYF	TGTGCCTTGATACGATCTAGCGTCTCGGGGGAGACCCAGTACTTC
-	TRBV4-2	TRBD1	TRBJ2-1	CASSKTGTEDNEQFF	TGTGCCAGCAGCAAGACCGGGACAGAAGACAATGAGCAGTTCTTC
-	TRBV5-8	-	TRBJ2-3	CASSPIIPGVTDTQYF	TGTGCCAGCAGCCCCATTATCCCAGGGGTAACAGATACGCAGTATTTT
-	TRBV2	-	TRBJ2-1	CASAVYTGYNEQFF	TGTGCCAGCGCGGTATACACAGGGTACAATGAGCAGTTCTTC
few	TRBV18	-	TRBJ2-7	CASSPDGLTYEQYF	TGTGCCAGCTCACCGGACGGACTAACCTACGAGCAGTACTTC
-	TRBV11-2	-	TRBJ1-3	CASSLARQFSRGNTIYF	TGTGCCAGCAGCTTAGCCCGACAGTTCTCGCGGGGAAACACCATATATTTT
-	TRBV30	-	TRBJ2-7	CAWSNGLSYEQYF	TGTGCCTGGAGTAATGGGCTCTCCTACGAGCAGTACTTC
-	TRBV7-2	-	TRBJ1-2	CASSLKGPPGVTYGYTF	TGTGCCAGCAGCTTAAAAGGCCCCCCGGGGGTAACGTATGGCTACACCTTC
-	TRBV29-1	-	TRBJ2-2	CSARHGSTGELFF	TGCAGCGCCCGACACGGGAGCACCGGGGAGCTGTTTTTT
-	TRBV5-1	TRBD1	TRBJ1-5	CASLETGKGGNQPQHF	TGCGCCAGCCTAGAGACAGGGAAAGGGGGCAATCAGCCCCAGCATTTT
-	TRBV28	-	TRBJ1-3	CASSFSGVPGNTIYF	TGTGCCAGCAGTTTTTCAGGGGTCCCTGGAAACACCATATATTTT
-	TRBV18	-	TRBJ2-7	CASSPSRGSYEQYF	TGTGCCAGCTCACCTTCGAGGGGGTCCTACGAGCAGTACTTC
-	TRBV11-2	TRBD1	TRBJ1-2	CASSPNTGGGQHGYTF	TGTGCCAGCAGCCCAAACACAGGGGGAGGGCAACATGGCTACACCTTC
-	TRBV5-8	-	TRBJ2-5	CASSSDGGETQYF	TGTGCCAGCAGCTCGGACGGGGGTGAGACCCAGTACTTC